The 21 T cell receptor beta chains given below trace back to one sample, sequenced in a study of shared clonotypes between healthy human individuals. Assay: immunoSEQ multiplex PCR; the TCRdb copy retains only in-frame clones and omits some. Among roughly 1,100,000 clones listed, roughly 70% were seen once. Sequencing was carried out using memory CD4+ T cells sorted from blood. Subset indicated: CD45RA-negative fraction. The receptors were gathered from a man aged 18 to 29 in good health.

The chain employs TRBV5-6 and TRBJ1-4; TRBD1 might be the D (5 bases). V was trimmed by 1 base and J by 8 bases, leaving 12 bases between them. The CDR3 has 14 amino acids. Germline V gene lookup returns CDR1 SGHDT and CDR2 YYEEEE. The CDR3 sequence: CASSLPGKQEKLFF. The CDR3 coding sequence is TGTGCCAGCAGCTTGCCAGGGAAGCAAGAAAAACTGTTTTTT.

In its sample, this clone was seen a few times. The chain couples TRBV28 to TRBJ2-4; TRBD2 matches 7 bases. This CDR3 contains 14 residues. CDR1 is MDHEN and CDR2 is SYDVKM in the germline V gene. J was trimmed by 8 bases and V by 2 bases; bases with no gene match: 6. This CDR3 reads CASSLVGGGDIQYF. DNA of the CDR3: TGTGCCAGCAGTTTAGTCGGGGGAGGGGACATTCAGTACTTC. Full variable domain (remainder filled in from reference TRBV28 and TRBJ2-4): DVKVTQSSRYLVKRTGEKVFLECVQDMDHENMFWYRQDPGLGLRLIYFSYDVKMKEKGDIPEGYSVSREKKERFSLILESASTNQTSMYLCASSLVGGGDIQYFGAGTRLSVL.

V is TRBV5-1 and J is TRBJ1-6; possible D gene TRBD1, 5 bases. Germline V gene lookup returns CDR1 SGHRS and CDR2 YFSETQ. The ends were cut back, 4 bases at V and 7 bases at J, with 15 bases in the middle. This CDR3 is built from 15 residues. CDR3 sequence (DNA): TGCGCCAGCAGCGGAGGGGACGGAGTAAATTCACCCCTCCACTTT. Protein: CASSGGDGVNSPLHF.

The chain carries TRBV5-6 and TRBJ2-5; D is unresolved. The germline V and J ends were trimmed by 1 base and 0 bases, with 13 bases remaining between them. The V gene's germline CDR1 is SGHDT and CDR2 YYEEEE. This CDR3 spans 16 amino acids. CDR3 nucleotides: TGTGCCAGCAGCTTGCAACAGACCCAGTACCAAGAGACCCAGTACTTC. Translated, it gives CASSLQQTQYQETQYF.

CDR3 residues: CASSLNPGRAEQYF. DNA of the CDR3: TGCGCCAGCAGCTTGAATCCGGGGCGGGCCGAGCAGTACTTC. The J gene is TRBJ2-7, the V gene TRBV5-1, with D perhaps being TRBD1 or TRBD2 (5 bases each). CDR3 size: 14 residues. The ends were cut back, 1 base at V and 6 bases at J, with 14 bases in the middle. Germline lookup yields CDR1 SGHRS and CDR2 YFSETQ.

This clone appeared a few times. The rearrangement uses TRBV6-6 and TRBJ2-1; TRBD1 might be the D (5 bases). V lost 6 bases and J 6 bases, leaving 15 bases between the germline ends. The V gene's germline CDR1 is MNHNY and CDR2 SVGAGI (reference sequence). The CDR3 is 14 amino acids. The CDR3 loop is CASSPAKGSNEQFF. The CDR3 DNA is TGTGCCAGCAGCCCAGCCAAGGGGTCCAATGAGCAGTTCTTC.

The rearrangement joins TRBV5-1 to TRBJ2-1, with TRBD2 matching 10 bases. With 2 bases clipped from V and 7 bases from J, the junction kept 9 bases outside the gene matches. The CDR3 is 16 amino acids. Germline CDR1 and CDR2: SGHRS and YFSETQ. CDR3 sequence (DNA): TGCGCCAGCAGCTTAAGGAGCGGGAGGGCCGATAATGAGCAGTTCTTC. This sequence encodes CASSLRSGRADNEQFF. Full variable domain (rest looked up from reference TRBV5-1 and TRBJ2-1): KAGVTQTPRYLIKTRGQQVTLSCSPISGHRSVSWYQQTPGQGLQFLFEYFSETQRNKGNFPGRFSGRQFSNSRSEMNVSTLELGDSALYLCASSLRSGRADNEQFFGPGTRLTVL.

The chain links TRBV5-6 to TRBJ2-2, with D unresolved. Trimming left V 0 bases short and J 6 bases short, with 12 bases between. The CDR3 consists of 15 residues. CDR1 SGHDT and CDR2 YYEEEE come from the germline V gene. CDR3 DNA sequence: TGTGCCAGCAGCTTGGGCAGTATTGGCGCCGGGGAGCTGTTTTTT. Encoded protein: CASSLGSIGAGELFF.

This clone was picked up a small number of times. The V call is TRBV9, the J call TRBJ2-2; no clear D. The CDR3 sequence is 15 residues long. CDR1 is SGDLS, CDR2 YYNGEE, per germline. V lost 2 bases, J lost 5 bases, and 13 bases lay in between. CDR3 DNA sequence: TGTGCCAGCAGCGTCCAGGCCGGTGGGACCGGGGAGCTGTTTTTT. Amino acids: CASSVQAGGTGELFF.

The V and J genes are TRBV16 and TRBJ1-2, with D unclear. CDR1 is KGHSY and CDR2 is FQNENV in the germline V gene. V gave up 3 bases and J gave up 3 bases, with 8 bases separating them. The CDR3 has 13 amino acids. The DNA of the CDR3 is TGTGCCAGCAGCCAGGGATCGTACTATGGCTACACCTTC. Its translation: CASSQGSYYGYTF.

This rearrangement joins TRBV9 to TRBJ2-3, with D uncertain. The CDR3 runs 14 residues. Germline values: CDR1 SGDLS, CDR2 YYNGEE. Trimming cost V 2 bases and J 6 bases, with 13 bases left between them. The DNA for the CDR3 is TGTGCCAGCAGCGTCGGATCTCTGTTGGATACGCAGTATTTT. Amino acids: CASSVGSLLDTQYF.

This clone was seen more than once but under ten times. Other DNA sequences in the same sample also yield this CDR3. V gene TRBV29-1 combines with J gene TRBJ1-1; D gene unclear. The CDR3 length is 10 residues. The V end was cut by 4 bases, the J end by 5 bases, with 5 bases between. Looked up from germline, CDR1 is SQVTM and CDR2 is ANQGSEA. CDR3 bases: TGCAGCGTTGGCGGGACTGAAGCTTTCTTT. Translating gives CSVGGTEAFF.

This chain joins TRBV28 and TRBJ2-4, with D possibly matching TRBD1 (6 bases). CDR3 length: 16 residues. Germline V gives CDR1 MDHEN, CDR2 SYDVKM. Trimming removed 4 bases from V and 0 bases from J, with 13 bases in between. Here the CDR3 reads CASSSQGPRAKNIQYF. The CDR3 nucleotides read TGTGCCAGCAGTTCACAGGGACCTCGAGCCAAAAACATTCAGTACTTC.

The chain couples TRBV5-8 to TRBJ2-4; D is perhaps TRBD2 (6 bases). V was trimmed by 4 bases and J by 8 bases, leaving 25 bases between them. The CDR3 has 17 residues. Germline V gene lookup returns CDR1 SGHTS and CDR2 YDEGEE. CDR3 DNA: TGTGCCAGCAGCCCCCGGGTGGGGACTCCCTTATTGGACATTCAGTACTTC. Amino acids: CASSPRVGTPLLDIQYF.

This sequence joins TRBV5-1 and TRBJ2-2, with 10 positions matching TRBD1. CDR1 and CDR2 (germline): SGHRS, YFSETQ. Trimming cost V 4 bases and J 2 bases; bases outside gene matches: 5. This CDR3 contains 16 residues. Written as DNA, the CDR3 is TGCGCCAGCAGCCCTCAGACAGGGGGCAACACCGGGGAGCTGTTTTTT. Its protein product is CASSPQTGGNTGELFF.

The rearrangement joins TRBV27 to TRBJ2-3, with D possibly being TRBD2 (7 bases). There are 18 residues in the CDR3. Germline lookup yields CDR1 MNHEY and CDR2 SMNVEV (reference sequence). Trimming took off 6 bases at V and 0 bases at J, with 22 bases between the two ends. CDR3 region: CASRRGWRGPPSTDTQYF. The DNA of the CDR3 is TGTGCCAGCAGAAGGGGCTGGCGGGGGCCCCCTAGCACAGATACGCAGTATTTT.

The chain has TRBV6-1 and TRBJ1-6, with no clear D. Between the trimmed V and J ends, which lost 2 bases and 0 bases, there was a span of 5 bases. Germline CDR1 MNHNS, CDR2 SASEGT. This CDR3 region has 15 residues. CDR3 protein: CASSERSSYNSPLHF. The CDR3, as DNA: TGTGCCAGCAGTGAACGTAGCTCCTATAATTCACCCCTCCACTTT.

This clone was counted between two and nine times. This rearrangement joins TRBV4-2 to TRBJ2-1; maybe TRBD2 (6 bases). Germline loops: CDR1 LGHNA, CDR2 YNFKEQ. V dropped 0 bases and J dropped 2 bases, with 11 bases sitting between them. The CDR3 spans 16 residues. The CDR3 loop is CASSQDRAGPYNEQFF. The DNA of the CDR3 is TGTGCCAGCAGCCAAGATCGAGCGGGCCCCTACAATGAGCAGTTCTTC.

On this clone: Other DNA sequences of this sample code for an identical CDR3. This CDR3 reads CASSVSGNTEAFF. CDR3 DNA sequence: TGTGCCAGCAGTGTGTCGGGGAACACTGAAGCTTTCTTT. The chain recombines TRBV2 with TRBJ1-1, with D unresolved. The CDR3 loop spans 13 amino acids. Trimming took off 4 bases at V and 1 base at J, with 7 bases between the two ends. CDR1 and CDR2 from the germline V gene are SNHLY and FYNNEI.

J is TRBJ2-5 and V is TRBV11-3, with D hard to call. Germline CDR1 and CDR2: SGHNT and YENEEA. V lost 0 bases and J 7 bases, leaving 9 bases between the germline ends. This CDR3 comprises 13 residues. Written as DNA, the CDR3 is TGTGCCAGCAGCTTAGACCAGCTGGGGACCCAGTACTTC. Its protein is CASSLDQLGTQYF.

The chain has TRBV6-6 and TRBJ1-4, with TRBD1 as a possible D gene (6 bases). Germline lookup yields CDR1 MNHNY and CDR2 SVGAGI (reference sequence). This CDR3 spans 15 amino acids. V dropped 0 bases and J dropped 8 bases, with 13 bases sitting between them. CDR3 sequence (DNA): TGTGCCAGCAGTTACTCCGGGGGGGCTGAGGAAAAACTGTTTTTT. Translated, it gives CASSYSGGAEEKLFF.